The next 23 T cell receptor beta chains were all read from a single sample in a study of cytomegalovirus exposure and HLA in healthy donors. This PCR relied on a set of 60 Vbeta primers and 13 Jbeta primers. Produced via immunoSEQ multiplex PCR; TCRdb's table is partial and in-frame only. The sample lists roughly 180,000 clones, over 70% seen once, with 1.4% in the top ten. Sequencing was performed on PBMCs. The receptors originated from a young woman in good health and CMV-seropositive.

V gene TRBV2 combines with J gene TRBJ2-1; the match to TRBD1 covers 7 bases. The CDR3 has 14 amino acids. The germline V gene has CDR1 SNHLY and CDR2 FYNNEI. With 7 bases clipped from V and 2 bases from J, the junction kept 5 bases outside the gene matches. The CDR3 DNA reads TGTGCCAGCAACCTACAGGGGACCTACAATGAGCAGTTCTTC. It yields the protein CASNLQGTYNEQFF.

In this sample, this clone turned up once. The chain joins TRBV5-8 to TRBJ2-7; 7 bases fit TRBD1. The CDR3 contains 17 residues. V lost 5 bases, J lost 2 bases, and 16 bases stayed unmatched. The V gene's germline CDR1 is SGHTS and CDR2 YDEGEE. In DNA form, the CDR3 reads TGTGCCAGCAGTCTACTCCGGGGACAGATCTACCCCTACGAGCAGTACTTC. Its protein product is CASSLLRGQIYPYEQYF. Filled out from reference TRBV5-8 and TRBJ2-7, the complete variable domain reads EAGVTQSPTHLIKTRGQQATLRCSPISGHTSVYWYQQALGLGLQFLLWYDEGEERNRGNFPPRFSGRQFPNYSSELNVNALELEDSALYLCASSLLRGQIYPYEQYFGPGTRLTVT.

The V gene is TRBV7-9, the J gene TRBJ2-3, with unresolved D. This CDR3 has 13 residues. The germline gives CDR1 SEHNR, CDR2 FQNEAQ (reference sequence). V shed 6 bases and J shed 4 bases, with 11 bases lying between them. The CDR3 reads CASSLLISDTQYF. CDR3 nucleotide sequence: TGTGCCAGCAGTCTTCTTATCTCAGATACGCAGTATTTT.

The genes are TRBV4-2 and TRBJ2-7; D possibly corresponds to TRBD2 (5 bases). This CDR3 is 14 amino acids long. Trimming cost V 3 bases and J 0 bases, with 9 bases left between them. Germline V CDR1 and CDR2: LGHNA, YNFKEQ. As DNA, the CDR3 is TGTGCCAGCAGCCATACTAGTAGCTCCTACGAGCAGTACTTC. Amino acids: CASSHTSSSYEQYF.

J is TRBJ2-5 and V is TRBV5-1; 14 bases match TRBD2. V was clipped by 0 bases and J by 1 base; unmatched bases: 5. The CDR3 is 18 residues long. Germline CDR1 is SGHRS and CDR2 is YFSETQ. CDR3 protein: CASSLARTSGRSQETQYF. CDR3 nucleotides: TGCGCCAGCAGCTTGGCCCGGACTAGCGGGAGGAGCCAAGAGACCCAGTACTTC.

The V call is TRBV27, the J call TRBJ2-7; 16 bases are a match to TRBD2. Losses at the gene ends were 6 bases for V and 6 bases for J; bases not matched to a gene: 5. The CDR3 contains 15 residues. Per germline, CDR1 MNHEY and CDR2 SMNVEV (reference sequence). This CDR3 is CASRPGLAGGGEQYF. DNA of the CDR3: TGTGCCAGCAGACCGGGACTAGCGGGAGGGGGCGAGCAGTACTTC.

The chain is built from TRBV29-1 and TRBJ1-3, with D perhaps matching TRBD1 (5 bases). Germline values: CDR1 SQVTM, CDR2 ANQGSEA. V lost 5 bases, J lost 3 bases, and 14 bases lay in between. The CDR3 contains 14 residues. The CDR3 is CSVFSGADGNTIYF. CDR3 nucleotide sequence: TGCAGCGTTTTTTCTGGGGCGGATGGAAACACCATATATTTT.

The chain couples TRBV28 to TRBJ1-4, with TRBD1 identical over 7 bases. CDR1 is MDHEN, CDR2 SYDVKM, per germline. This CDR3 is 14 amino acids long. Trimming cost V 5 bases and J 7 bases; bases outside gene matches: 7. The CDR3 region is CASSTGTVGEKLFF. CDR3 nucleotide sequence: TGTGCCAGCAGTACCGGGACAGTAGGTGAAAAACTGTTTTTT.

This chain links TRBV4-2 with TRBJ2-7; a weak D match, TRBD1 (6 bases). The germline V and J ends were trimmed by 2 bases and 6 bases, with 17 bases remaining between them. The CDR3 is made up of 15 amino acids. Germline V lookup: CDR1 LGHNA, CDR2 YNFKEQ. CDR3 DNA: TGTGCCAGCAGCCAACTTGGACAGAATGAGGGCGAGCAGTACTTC. Its translation: CASSQLGQNEGEQYF.

The rearrangement joins TRBV4-1 to TRBJ2-3; possibly TRBD2 for D (5 bases). Deletions cut 6 bases from V and 6 bases from J, with 10 bases between. The CDR3 runs to 12 residues. Germline loops: CDR1 MGHRA, CDR2 YSYEKL. The CDR3 sequence is CASSQTGDTQYF. For the CDR3, the DNA is TGCGCCAGCAGTCAAACGGGGGATACGCAGTATTTT.

The V and J genes are TRBV4-1 and TRBJ1-1, with D perhaps matching TRBD1 (6 bases). The ends were cut back, 3 bases at V and 7 bases at J, with 15 bases in the middle. Germline V gene sequence: CDR1 MGHRA, CDR2 YSYEKL. The CDR3 is 14 amino acids. The CDR3: CASSHDGQGIEAFF. The DNA for the CDR3 is TGCGCCAGCAGCCACGATGGGCAGGGGATTGAAGCTTTCTTT.

The gene calls are TRBV6-4 and TRBJ1-1; 8 positions agree with TRBD1. Trimming cost V 6 bases and J 5 bases; bases outside gene matches: 11. CDR1 and CDR2 (germline): MRHNA, SNTAGT. The CDR3 contains 15 residues. The DNA for the CDR3 is TGTGCCAGCAGAGATACAGGGGGTCTACGGACTGAAGCTTTCTTT. Translating it yields CASRDTGGLRTEAFF.

This chain joins TRBV4-2 and TRBJ2-3; perhaps TRBD2 as D (5 bases). Trimming took 0 bases from V and 2 from J, leaving 15 bases between them. Germline lookup yields CDR1 LGHNA and CDR2 YNFKEQ. The CDR3 extends over 17 amino acids. Here the CDR3 DNA reads TGTGCCAGCAGCCAAGATCTGGCTGCGGAGGTCACAGATACGCAGTATTTT. Amino acid sequence: CASSQDLAAEVTDTQYF.

This rearrangement joins TRBV11-3 to TRBJ2-7, with 8 bases that match TRBD1. Germline V lookup: CDR1 SGHNT, CDR2 YENEEA. V lost 5 bases and J lost 3; bases outside the gene matches: 12. The CDR3 is 16 amino acids. The CDR3 reads CASSPPGETGVYEQYF. The CDR3 nucleotides are TGTGCCAGCAGCCCCCCAGGGGAGACAGGGGTCTACGAGCAGTACTTC.

This clone was detected once. The chain is built from TRBV6-5 and TRBJ1-4; 8 nucleotides line up with TRBD1. Germline lookup yields CDR1 MNHEY and CDR2 SVGAGI. This CDR3 spans 14 amino acids. Trimming at V came to 5 bases and at J to 8 bases, leaving 7 bases not matched to a gene. CDR3 in DNA: TGTGCCAGCAGTACGGACAGGGAGGGGGAAAAACTGTTTTTT. Encoded protein: CASSTDREGEKLFF.

The chain joins TRBV4-1 to TRBJ1-5, with 7 bases fitting TRBD1. Germline-derived CDR1 and CDR2 are MGHRA and YSYEKL. With V trimmed by 3 bases and J by 0 bases, 11 bases remained unmatched. This CDR3 has 18 residues. CDR3 amino acids: CASSHPQGVGYSNQPQHF. Here the CDR3 DNA reads TGCGCCAGCAGCCATCCTCAGGGGGTAGGGTATAGCAATCAGCCCCAGCATTTT.

This clone was seen a few times. CDR3 in DNA: TGCGCCAGCAGCTCGTACAGGGGGGGAAGCGAAAAACTGTTTTTT. Translating it yields CASSSYRGGSEKLFF. The J gene is TRBJ1-4, the V gene TRBV4-1; 8 nucleotides line up with TRBD1. CDR3 length: 15 residues. Unmatched junction bases numbered 10, after V lost 5 bases and J lost 8 bases. Germline CDR1 and CDR2: MGHRA and YSYEKL.

This chain uses TRBV7-8 with TRBJ1-3, with D possibly TRBD1 on 6 matching bases. The CDR3 runs 13 residues. V was trimmed by 6 bases and J by 4 bases, leaving 10 bases between them. Germline assignment: CDR1 SGHVS and CDR2 FQNEAQ. The CDR3 nucleotides are TGTGCCAGCAGGAGGACAGTAGGAAACACCATATATTTT. Its translation is CASRRTVGNTIYF. Combining the CDR3 with reference TRBV7-8 and TRBJ1-3 gives the whole variable domain GAGVSQSPRYKVAKRGQDVALRCDPISGHVSLFWYQQALGQGPEFLTYFQNEAQLDKSGLPSDRFFAERPEGSVSTLKIQRTQQEDSAVYLCASRRTVGNTIYFGEGSWLTVV.

The V and J genes are TRBV30 and TRBJ1-4, with D maybe TRBD1 (5 bases). This CDR3 region has 15 residues. The germline V gene has CDR1 GTSNPN and CDR2 SVGIG (reference sequence). The V and J ends lost 7 bases and 2 bases respectively, with 17 bases between them. The CDR3 sequence: CAYILQDVTNEKLFF. The CDR3, as DNA: TGTGCCTACATCCTACAGGACGTGACTAATGAAAAACTGTTTTTT.

The table lists this clone with many counts. This chain connects TRBV2 to TRBJ2-1; D gene uncertain. The germline V gene encodes CDR1 SNHLY and CDR2 FYNNEI. This CDR3 is built from 11 residues. The V and J ends lost 9 bases and 7 bases respectively, with 10 bases between them. The CDR3 region has the DNA TGTGCCAGGCTTATCGGGAATGAGCAGTTCTTC. Protein sequence: CARLIGNEQFF. Looking up the rest from reference TRBV2 and TRBJ2-1 gives the full variable domain: EPEVTQTPSHQVTQMGQEVILRCVPISNHLYFYWYRQILGQKVEFLVSFYNNEISEKSEIFDDQFSVERPDGSNFTLKIRSTKLEDSAMYFCARLIGNEQFFGPGTRLTVL.

The chain has TRBV10-3 and TRBJ1-4; TRBD1 matches 8 bases. Germline CDR1 reads ENHRY; CDR2 reads SYGVKD. Trimming cost V 2 bases and J 0 bases; bases outside gene matches: 11. The CDR3 is 19 amino acids. The CDR3: CAISEGLPGQDATNEKLFF. In nucleotides, the CDR3 is TGTGCCATCAGTGAGGGGCTCCCGGGACAGGATGCAACTAATGAAAAACTGTTTTTT.

The chain joins TRBV5-1 to TRBJ2-2, with a weak D call TRBD1 (5 bases). CDR1 is SGHRS, CDR2 YFSETQ, per germline. There are 17 residues in the CDR3. Trimming removed 1 base from V and 1 base from J, with 14 bases in between. CDR3: CASSLRQSLLNTGELFF. The CDR3 nucleotides are TGCGCCAGCAGCTTGCGACAGTCCCTATTGAACACCGGGGAGCTGTTTTTT.

The rearrangement uses TRBV19 and TRBJ1-2; 7 bases map to TRBD1. Germline loops: CDR1 LNHDA, CDR2 SQIVND (reference sequence). V dropped 5 bases and J dropped 8; count of bases not matched to a gene: 5. The CDR3 spans 12 residues. In DNA, the CDR3 is TGTGCCAGTAGTTTACAGGGGAACGGCTACACCTTC. Translating gives CASSLQGNGYTF.